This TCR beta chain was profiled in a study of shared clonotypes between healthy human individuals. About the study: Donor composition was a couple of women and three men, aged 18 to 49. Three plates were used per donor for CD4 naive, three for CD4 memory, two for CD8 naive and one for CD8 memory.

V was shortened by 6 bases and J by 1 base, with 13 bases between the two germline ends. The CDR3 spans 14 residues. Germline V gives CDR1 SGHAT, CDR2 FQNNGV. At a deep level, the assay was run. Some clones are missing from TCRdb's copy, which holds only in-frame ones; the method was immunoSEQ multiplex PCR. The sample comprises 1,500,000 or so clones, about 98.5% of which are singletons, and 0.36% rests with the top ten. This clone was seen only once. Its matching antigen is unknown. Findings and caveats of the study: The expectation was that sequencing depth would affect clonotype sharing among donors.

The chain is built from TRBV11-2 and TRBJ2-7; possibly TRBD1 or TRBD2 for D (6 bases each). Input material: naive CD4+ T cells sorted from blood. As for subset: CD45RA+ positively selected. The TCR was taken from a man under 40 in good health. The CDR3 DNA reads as TGTGCCAGCAGGGCTGGGGGGCAATCCTACGAGCAGTACTTC. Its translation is CASRAGGQSYEQYF.